Included here is one TCR beta chain sequence, with context. Authors' data handling: Estimated nucleated cell counts came from reference gene primer amplification. Some clones are missing from TCRdb's copy, which holds only in-frame ones; the method was immunoSEQ multiplex PCR. That table supplies the V and J calls and clone size; D and trimming were determined from the DNA. Of about 230,000 clones listed, about 83% are singletons. The data belong to a study of blood T cell repertoires in COVID-19. Study background: The United States, Italy and Spain provided the acute and convalescent COVID-19 samples.

V lost 7 bases and J lost 0, with 10 bases in between. Germline assignment: CDR1 SGDLS and CDR2 YYNGEE. The length of the CDR3 is 13 residues. V usage is TRBV9 and J usage is TRBJ2-5, with D unclear. The sequenced material came from peripheral blood. The receptor was isolated from a woman in her fifties or sixties with acute or convalescent COVID-19. The CDR3 coding sequence is TGTGCCAGCGCGACGGGTTACCAAGAGACCCAGTACTTC. Protein product: CASATGYQETQYF.